This T cell receptor (beta chain) is drawn from a study of blood T cell repertoires in COVID-19. Across the whole study: T cells, B-cell-depleted T cells, or PBMCs provided the cDNA or gDNA that served as material.

The CDR3 loop spans 14 amino acids. Original methodology: Cell counts per sample came from amplifying reference gene primers. The method was immunoSEQ multiplex PCR; TCRdb's version includes in-frame clones alone and lacks a portion of them. The V and J calls and clone size were taken over from that table, and D and trimming were inferred from the DNA. This table has around 260,000 clones, about 88% appearing once. This TCR came from a man between 60 and 75 years old who had recovered from COVID-19. The J gene is TRBJ2-4, the V gene TRBV21-1; no check of the table's D call, TRBD2, against the DNA was made. TRBV21-1 is a pseudogene segment. The sample taken for sequencing was peripheral blood. The CDR3 loop reads CASSKWNRGNIQYF. The CDR3 DNA is TGTGCCAGCAGCAAATGGAACCGAGGGAACATTCAGTACTTC.